Below are 14 T cell receptor beta chains sequenced from a single sample in a study of blood T cell repertoires in COVID-19. The protocol was immunoSEQ multiplex PCR, while the TCRdb copy is restricted to in-frame clones and leaves out a portion. The data contain about 140,000 clones, 84% of them singletons. The specimen sequenced was PBMCs or T cells enriched from blood (not recorded which). The receptors stem from a woman aged 50 to 60 with acute COVID-19.

This sequence joins TRBV7-9 and TRBJ1-1; D gene ambiguous. Germline V gene data show CDR1 as SEHNR and CDR2 as FQNEAQ (reference sequence). The CDR3 loop spans 13 amino acids. Trimming took 2 bases from V and 5 from J, leaving 9 bases between them. CDR3 coding DNA: TGTGCCAGCAGCTTATCCCGAGGGACTGAAGCTTTCTTT. Amino acid sequence: CASSLSRGTEAFF.

This clone was detected only once. The V and J genes are TRBV7-9 and TRBJ1-1; D not certain. V lost 5 bases and J lost 10, with 20 bases in between. Germline lookup yields CDR1 SEHNR and CDR2 FQNEAQ (reference sequence). The CDR3 consists of 14 residues. DNA of the CDR3: TGTGCCAGCAGCGAAGGCCAGCCGGGCGGGGTAGCTTTCTTT. Its translation: CASSEGQPGGVAFF.

The chain joins TRBV7-9 to TRBJ1-4, with D hard to call. The CDR3 consists of 16 residues. Germline V gene data show CDR1 as SEHNR and CDR2 as FQNEAQ (reference sequence). The V end was cut by 0 bases, the J end by 4 bases, with 12 bases between. The CDR3 here is CASSLAAEGVNEKLFF. The DNA of the CDR3 is TGTGCCAGCAGCTTAGCAGCCGAGGGAGTTAATGAAAAACTGTTTTTT.

The chain combines TRBV3-1 (or the pseudogene TRBV3-2) with TRBJ2-1; D gene uncertain. The CDR3 totals 14 residues. Germline CDR1 and CDR2: LGHDT and YNNKEL (reference sequence). Trimming left V 2 bases short and J 7 bases short, with 12 bases between. The CDR3 spells CASSQSYLTNEQFF. CDR3 DNA: TGTGCCAGCAGCCAAAGCTATCTTACGAATGAGCAGTTCTTC.

This chain connects TRBV5-8 to TRBJ2-7, with a possible D match to TRBD1 (5 bases). Germline CDR1 is SGHTS and CDR2 is YDEGEE. The germline V and J ends were trimmed by 0 bases and 6 bases, with 13 bases remaining between them. The CDR3 is made up of 14 amino acids. The CDR3: CASSLEGVTLEQYF. Written as DNA, the CDR3 is TGTGCCAGCAGCTTGGAAGGGGTCACGCTCGAGCAGTACTTC.

This chain connects TRBV12-3 or TRBV12-4 to TRBJ2-3; a possible D gene is TRBD2 (7 bases). This CDR3 region has 13 residues. Trimming took 5 bases from V and 5 from J, leaving 11 bases between them. This CDR3 reads CASSPGEGDTQYF. Here the CDR3 DNA reads TGTGCCAGCAGTCCAGGGGAGGGAGATACGCAGTATTTT.

The V and J genes are TRBV30 and TRBJ2-3, with D perhaps TRBD2 (6 bases). Trimming cost V 2 bases and J 2 bases, with 14 bases left between them. Germline V gene lookup returns CDR1 GTSNPN and CDR2 SVGIG (reference sequence). The CDR3 contains 15 residues. The CDR3: CAWSPRTTLTDTQYF. CDR3 DNA sequence: TGTGCCTGGAGTCCCAGGACTACACTCACAGATACGCAGTATTTT. Complete variable domain (other parts from reference TRBV30 and TRBJ2-3): SQTIHQWPATLVQPVGSPLSLECTVEGTSNPNLYWYRQAAGRGLQLLFYSVGIGQISSEVPQNLSASRPQDRQFILSSKKLLLSDSGFYLCAWSPRTTLTDTQYFGPGTRLTVL.

The V and J genes are TRBV7-9 and TRBJ1-6, with 11 bases matching TRBD1. The CDR3 totals 16 residues. J lost 7 bases, V lost 5 bases, and 7 bases had no gene match. Germline CDR1 reads SEHNR; CDR2 reads FQNEAQ (reference sequence). This chain's CDR3 is CASSTGTGGPNSPLHF. The CDR3 region has the DNA TGTGCCAGCAGCACCGGGACAGGGGGTCCGAATTCACCCCTCCACTTT.

The gene calls are TRBV2 and TRBJ2-3; D perhaps matches TRBD2 (6 bases). The CDR3 loop spans 13 amino acids. CDR1 and CDR2 (germline): SNHLY, FYNNEI. V lost 4 bases and J lost 2, with 7 bases in between. Here the CDR3 reads CASSGTITDTQYF. CDR3 nucleotides: TGTGCCAGCAGTGGGACTATCACAGATACGCAGTATTTT. Complete variable domain (other parts from reference TRBV2 and TRBJ2-3): EPEVTQTPSHQVTQMGQEVILRCVPISNHLYFYWYRQILGQKVEFLVSFYNNEISEKSEIFDDQFSVERPDGSNFTLKIRSTKLEDSAMYFCASSGTITDTQYFGPGTRLTVL.

The chain carries TRBV7-9 and TRBJ1-2; 9 bases are a match to TRBD1. The germline gives CDR1 SEHNR, CDR2 FQNEAQ (reference sequence). The CDR3 sequence is 14 residues long. Trimming removed 1 base from V and 4 bases from J; junction bases left unmatched: 1. CDR3 DNA sequence: TGTGCCAGCAGCTTAGTACAGGGGGCCTATGGCTACACCTTC. It specifies CASSLVQGAYGYTF.

V is TRBV29-1 and J is TRBJ2-3, with D maybe TRBD2 (6 bases). The V end was cut by 3 bases, the J end by 1 base, with 11 bases between. This CDR3 has 14 amino acids. Germline CDR1 is SQVTM and CDR2 is ANQGSEA. The CDR3 is CSVDDWGGTDTQYF. Here the CDR3 DNA reads TGCAGCGTTGACGACTGGGGGGGCACAGATACGCAGTATTTT.

V and J are TRBV27 and TRBJ1-4; TRBD1 aligns across 8 bases. The CDR3 length is 15 residues. Germline values: CDR1 MNHEY, CDR2 SMNVEV (reference sequence). V lost 5 bases to trimming and J lost 7 bases; unmatched junction nucleotides: 9. CDR3 region: CASSTWTGKGEKLFF. In nucleotides, the CDR3 is TGTGCCAGCAGTACTTGGACAGGGAAAGGTGAAAAACTGTTTTTT.

The V call is TRBV11-3, the J call TRBJ2-7; 10 nucleotides match TRBD2. This CDR3 has 15 amino acids. V was clipped by 2 bases and J by 5 bases; unmatched bases: 6. CDR1 and CDR2 (germline): SGHNT, YENEEA. The CDR3 loop is CASSLSSGSPHEQYF. The CDR3 DNA sequence: TGTGCCAGCAGCTTATCTAGCGGGAGTCCCCACGAGCAGTACTTC.

The J gene is TRBJ2-1, the V gene TRBV10-2; D is unresolved. V dropped 6 bases and J dropped 0 bases, with 12 bases sitting between them. Germline CDR1 and CDR2: WSHSY and SAAADI. The CDR3 has 15 residues. The CDR3 coding sequence is TGCGCCAGCAGAGAGATAACGAGCTCCTACAATGAGCAGTTCTTC. As protein: CASREITSSYNEQFF.